Presented here are 5 T cell receptor beta chains from one specimen sequenced in a study of molecular identifiers for immune sequencing clone quantification (dated by TCRdb to the late 2010s). Receptors were amplified or captured by PCR. Data came from a NextSeq 500. TCRdb ran its own pipeline on the public reads, namely fastp trimming at Q25 and MiXCR clone calling, and kept in-frame beta chains. All rows with the same CDR3 protein become a single entry with the most common DNA and genes. The sample data list hundreds of thousands of distinct CDR3 sequences, and around 25% of these were observed just once. 0.75% to 0.8% of the sample rests with the top ten. The material sequenced was naive CD8+ T cells from blood, with Jurkat cell RNA spiked in. Reading the label with the study, this specimen's cell subset or site is: FACS-sorted CD8+CD4-CCR7+CD45RA+ naive T cells. These receptors were collected from a human donor in good health. Some libraries in this study had Jurkat cell RNA spiked in.

This clonotype occurred many times. The chain carries TRBV6-5 and TRBJ2-7; 7 bases are shared with TRBD2. The CDR3 runs 16 residues. Germline loops: CDR1 MNHEY, CDR2 SVGAGI. V shed 2 bases and J 0 bases; nucleotides not matched to a gene: 7. In DNA, the CDR3 is TGTGCCAGCAGTTACACAAGCGGGGAGAGCTCCTACGAGCAGTACTTC. Translated, it gives CASSYTSGESSYEQYF.

In the case of this clonotype: A much larger clone sits a single nucleotide away, making a read error possible. The conserved final phenylalanine or tryptophan is absent from the CDR3, which likely points to a read error. This chain uses TRBV6-5 with TRBJ2-3; D remains ambiguous. CDR3 length: 14 residues. CDR1 and CDR2 from the germline V gene are MNHEY and SVGAGI. V was pared by 4 bases and J by 1 base, with 9 bases between. In DNA, the CDR3 is TGTGCCAGCAGTTCTGTATGGGGCACAGATACGCAGTATCTT. Translation gives CASSSVWGTDTQYL.

The chain uses TRBV4-1 and TRBJ2-7; D may be TRBD1 (5 bases). V lost 4 bases and J lost 0, with 13 bases in between. Germline V CDR1 and CDR2: MGHRA, YSYEKL. This CDR3 is 15 amino acids long. CDR3 DNA sequence: TGCGCCAGCAGCCGAGGACCGACAGCCTCCTACGAGCAGTACTTC. Translated, it gives CASSRGPTASYEQYF.

The sample holds a few counts of this clonotype. The chain combines TRBV7-9 with TRBJ2-7; 9 nucleotides agree with TRBD1. This CDR3 comprises 15 residues. Germline CDR1 reads SEHNR; CDR2 reads FQNEAQ (reference sequence). V gave up 1 base and J gave up 3 bases; unmatched junction bases: 4. In DNA form, the CDR3 reads TGTGCCAGCAGCTTAGAAGGGACAGGGAACTACGAGCAGTACTTC. Its protein product is CASSLEGTGNYEQYF.

There are many counts of this clonotype. The DNA for the CDR3 is TGTGCCAGCAGCACCACTCCTAGCGGGGATGAGCAGTTCTTC. Residues: CASSTTPSGDEQFF. The gene calls are TRBV11-3 and TRBJ2-1; 9 positions match TRBD2. Germline CDR1 SGHNT, CDR2 YENEEA. V lost 5 bases, J lost 8 bases, and 7 bases stayed unmatched. The CDR3 loop spans 14 amino acids. Full variable domain (rest looked up from reference TRBV11-3 and TRBJ2-1): EAGVVQSPRYKIIEKKQPVAFWCNPISGHNTLYWYLQNLGQGPELLIRYENEEAVDDSQLPKDRFSAERLKGVDSTLKIQPAELGDSAVYLCASSTTPSGDEQFFGPGTRLTVL.